Sequencing of this T cell receptor (beta chain) was carried out in a study of blood T cell repertoires in COVID-19. For the study at large: Some COVID-19 samples were acute and others convalescent; all came from the United States, Italy and Spain. T cells, B-cell-depleted T cells, or PBMCs provided the cDNA or gDNA that served as material.

In the study's own analysis: Reference gene primer amplification gave nucleated cell count estimates. The method was immunoSEQ multiplex PCR; TCRdb's version includes in-frame clones alone and lacks a portion of them. That table supplies the V and J calls and clone size; D and trimming were determined from the DNA. The sample lists hundreds of thousands of clones, about 90% seen once, with 1% to 1.5% in the top ten. J was trimmed by 6 bases and V by 4 bases; bases with no gene match: 2. Germline loops: CDR1 SGHNT, CDR2 YYREEE (reference sequence). The CDR3 runs to 12 residues. The receptor was derived from a man aged 40-49 years with acute or convalescent COVID-19. The chain is built from TRBV5-4 and TRBJ2-3; TRBD1 aligns across 7 bases. The source material was peripheral blood. This CDR3 is CASSPDRDTQYF. CDR3 bases: TGTGCCAGCAGCCCGGACAGGGATACGCAGTATTTT.